This T cell receptor (beta chain) was recorded in a study of blood T cell repertoires in COVID-19. Study summary: COVID-19 samples from acute and convalescent phases originated in the United States, Italy and Spain. Sample material is recorded as cDNA or gDNA derived from T cells, B-cell-depleted T cells, or PBMCs.

This clone was seen only once. Study processing details: How many nucleated cells were present was estimated from reference gene primer amplification. Assay: immunoSEQ multiplex PCR; the TCRdb copy retains only in-frame clones and omits some. That table is the source of V, J and clone size, and D and trimming were worked out from the DNA. Seen here are approximately 210,000 clones, roughly 84% observed once, and the top ten hold roughly 10%. Seattle patients were enrolled while actively infected and followed longitudinally. V trimming: 4 bases; J trimming: 2 bases; junction bases outside the gene matches: 9. This CDR3 is built from 16 residues. The germline gives CDR1 SGHTA, CDR2 FQGNSA.

The genes are TRBV7-2 and TRBJ2-3, with TRBD2 identical over 7 bases. What was sequenced was peripheral blood. This receptor was taken from a woman of 80 years or more with COVID-19, enrolled during active disease. Here the CDR3 reads CASSSRTSGVTDTQYF. The CDR3, as DNA: TGTGCCAGCAGCTCCCGCACCAGCGGGGTCACAGATACGCAGTATTTT.